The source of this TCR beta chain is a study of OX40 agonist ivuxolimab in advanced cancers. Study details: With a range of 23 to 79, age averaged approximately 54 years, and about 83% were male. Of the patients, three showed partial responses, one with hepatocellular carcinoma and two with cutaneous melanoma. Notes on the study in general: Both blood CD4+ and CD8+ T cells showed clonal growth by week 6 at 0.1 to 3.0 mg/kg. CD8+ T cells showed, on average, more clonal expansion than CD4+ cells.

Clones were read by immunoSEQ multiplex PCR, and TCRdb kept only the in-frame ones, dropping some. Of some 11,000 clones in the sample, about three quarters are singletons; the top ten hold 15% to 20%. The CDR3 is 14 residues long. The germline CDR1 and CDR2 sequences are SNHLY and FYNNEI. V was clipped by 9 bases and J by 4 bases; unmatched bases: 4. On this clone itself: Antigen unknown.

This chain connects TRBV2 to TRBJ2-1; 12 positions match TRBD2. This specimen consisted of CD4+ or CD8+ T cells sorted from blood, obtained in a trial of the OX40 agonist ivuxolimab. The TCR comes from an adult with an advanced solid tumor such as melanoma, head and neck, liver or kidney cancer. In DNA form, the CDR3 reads TGTGCCAGTCGACTAGCGGGAGTTTACAATGAGCAGTTCTTC. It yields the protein CASRLAGVYNEQFF.